The following is a T cell receptor beta chain sequence with its context. The germline V gene encodes CDR1 SGHNT and CDR2 YYREEE (reference sequence). The CDR3 contains 16 residues. V shed 3 bases and J 2 bases; nucleotides not matched to a gene: 4. This sample is drawn from a study of blood T cell repertoires in COVID-19. Across the whole study: From T cells, B-cell-depleted T cells, or PBMCs came the material, which was cDNA or gDNA.

Cohorts were based on clinical histories the participants reported. Recovered status in Cohort 3 required two negative PCRs, clearance, or symptom resolution. The authors' processing: It was from reference gene primer amplification that nucleated cell counts were estimated. Here immunoSEQ multiplex PCR was the method, and the copy in TCRdb shows in-frame clones only, minus some. V and J calls and clone size follow that table, whereas D and trimming were derived from the DNA. The sample lists a few hundred thousand clones; 75% to 85% were seen once. Sequences were obtained from PBMCs or T cells enriched from blood (not recorded which). This sequence joins TRBV5-4 and TRBJ2-3; 12 bases are shared with TRBD2. The TCR sequence derives from a man aged 35 to 55 who had recovered from COVID-19. The CDR3 sequence is CASSSGLAGITDTQYF. The CDR3 DNA reads as TGTGCCAGCAGCTCGGGACTAGCGGGCATCACAGATACGCAGTATTTT. The full variable domain, in which reference TRBV5-4 and TRBJ2-3 provide the parts outside the CDR3, is ETGVTQSPTHLIKTRGQQVTLRCSSQSGHNTVSWYQQALGQGPQFIFQYYREEENGRGNFPPRFSGLQFPNYSSELNVNALELDDSALYLCASSSGLAGITDTQYFGPGTRLTVL.